This T cell receptor (beta chain) derives from a study of graft-versus-host responses after intestinal transplantation. Across the whole study: After anti-thymocyte globulin induction, recipients took tacrolimus and steroids for around 3 years. Study results and limitations: Early post-transplant falls in HvG clones accompanied the peak levels of circulating GvH clones. GvH clones occurred in recipient marrow; some first appeared in ileum or blood. Within the allografts of patients who had graft-donor T cell macrochimerism, graft-versus-host to host-versus-graft clonal ratios were high.

Some clones are missing from TCRdb's copy, which holds only in-frame ones; the method was immunoSEQ multiplex PCR. The sample holds approximately 100,000 clones, 86% seen once. Points on this clone: What it binds is not known.

CDR1 and CDR2 from the germline V gene are SEHNR and FQNEAQ (reference sequence). The CDR3 is 14 residues long. V was shortened by 0 bases and J by 8 bases, with 10 bases between the two germline ends. The V gene is TRBV7-9, the J gene TRBJ1-4; a weak D match, TRBD1 (5 bases). The receptor was isolated from a human patient who received an intestinal transplant, so some T cells may come from the graft donor. Specimen: PBMCs, collected 255 days after intestinal transplant. CDR3 sequence: CASSLALGAEKLFF. CDR3 DNA: TGTGCCAGCAGCTTAGCGCTCGGGGCCGAAAAACTGTTTTTT. The full variable domain, with the rest looked up from reference TRBV7-9 and TRBJ1-4, is DTGVSQNPRHKITKRGQNVTFRCDPISEHNRLYWYRQTLGQGPEFLTYFQNEAQLEKSRLLSDRFSAERPKGSFSTLEIQRTEQGDSAMYLCASSLALGAEKLFFGSGTQLSVL.